This T cell receptor (beta chain) stems from a study of T cell clonotyping in hematopoietic cell transplantation. Notes on the study in general: Graft donor and pretransplant recipient Inverse Simpson Index values predicted broader posttransplant TCR diversity. At the given depth, recipient repertoires were over 95% de novo clonotypes.

Assay used: immunoSEQ multiplex PCR; TCRdb lists only in-frame clones, some missing. The sample holds roughly 7,000 clones; about 91% are singletons and the top ten take more than 7%. On this clone itself: Its antigen is unidentified.

V lost 8 bases, J lost 8 bases, and 18 bases lay in between. This CDR3 is 14 amino acids long. Germline values: CDR1 SNHLY, CDR2 FYNNEI. Recipient blood drawn about 28 days pretransplant and days 30, 100, 180 after. The sequence derives from a male patient in his late teens or twenties who had an allogeneic stem cell transplant from a related donor, so the T cells may come from the graft donor. Some clones in this sample may be carry-over from other donors' samples. V usage is TRBV2 and J usage is TRBJ2-2; the D gene could be TRBD1 or TRBD2 (5 bases each). The sample here was PBMCs, taken 100 days after allogeneic stem cell transplant. The CDR3 DNA is TGTGCCAGCCAGGGACCCCTCGGCGGTGGGGAGCTGTTTTTT. Encoded protein: CASQGPLGGGELFF.